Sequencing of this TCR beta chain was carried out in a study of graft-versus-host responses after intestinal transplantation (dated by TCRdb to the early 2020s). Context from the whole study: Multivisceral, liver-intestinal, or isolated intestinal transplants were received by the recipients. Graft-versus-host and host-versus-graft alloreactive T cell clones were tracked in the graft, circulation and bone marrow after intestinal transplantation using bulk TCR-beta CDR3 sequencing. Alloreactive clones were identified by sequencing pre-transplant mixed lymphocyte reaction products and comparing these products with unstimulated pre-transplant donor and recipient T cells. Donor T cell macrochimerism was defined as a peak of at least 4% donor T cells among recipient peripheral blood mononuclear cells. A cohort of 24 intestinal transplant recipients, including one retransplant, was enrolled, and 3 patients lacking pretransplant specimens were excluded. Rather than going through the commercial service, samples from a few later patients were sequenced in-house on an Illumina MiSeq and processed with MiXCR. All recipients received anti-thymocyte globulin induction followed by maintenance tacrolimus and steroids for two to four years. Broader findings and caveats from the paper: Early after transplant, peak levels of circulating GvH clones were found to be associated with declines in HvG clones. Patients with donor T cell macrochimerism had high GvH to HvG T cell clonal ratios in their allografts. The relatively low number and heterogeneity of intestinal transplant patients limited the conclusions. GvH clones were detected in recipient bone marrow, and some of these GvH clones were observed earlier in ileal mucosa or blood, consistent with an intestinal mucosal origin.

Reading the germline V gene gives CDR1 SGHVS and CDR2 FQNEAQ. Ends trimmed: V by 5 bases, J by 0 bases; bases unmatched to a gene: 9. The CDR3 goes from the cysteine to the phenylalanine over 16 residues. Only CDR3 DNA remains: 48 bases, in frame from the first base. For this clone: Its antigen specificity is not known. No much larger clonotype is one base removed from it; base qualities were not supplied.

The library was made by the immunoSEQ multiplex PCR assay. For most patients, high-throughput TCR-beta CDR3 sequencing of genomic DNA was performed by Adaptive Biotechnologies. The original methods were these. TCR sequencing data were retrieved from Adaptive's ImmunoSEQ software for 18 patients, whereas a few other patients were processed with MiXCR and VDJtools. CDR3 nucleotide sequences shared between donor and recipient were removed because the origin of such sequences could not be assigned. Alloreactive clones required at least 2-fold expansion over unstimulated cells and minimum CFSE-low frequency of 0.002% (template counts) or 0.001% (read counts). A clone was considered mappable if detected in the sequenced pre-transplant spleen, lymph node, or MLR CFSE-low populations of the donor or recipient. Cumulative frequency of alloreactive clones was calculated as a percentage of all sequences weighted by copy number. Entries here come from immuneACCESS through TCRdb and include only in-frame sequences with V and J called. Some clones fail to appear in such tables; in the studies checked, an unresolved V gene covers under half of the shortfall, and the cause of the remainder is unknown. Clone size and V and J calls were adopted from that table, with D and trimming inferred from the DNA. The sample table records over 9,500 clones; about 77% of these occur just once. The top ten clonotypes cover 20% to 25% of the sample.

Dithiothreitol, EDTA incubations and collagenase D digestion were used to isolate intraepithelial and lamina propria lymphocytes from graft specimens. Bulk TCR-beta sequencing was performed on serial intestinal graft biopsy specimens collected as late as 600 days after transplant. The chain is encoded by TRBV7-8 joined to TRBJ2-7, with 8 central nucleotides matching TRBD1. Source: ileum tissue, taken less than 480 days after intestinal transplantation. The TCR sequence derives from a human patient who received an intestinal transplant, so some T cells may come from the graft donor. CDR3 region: CASSDRDRLYSYEQYF. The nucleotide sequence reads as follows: TGTGCCAGCAGCGACCGGGACAGGCTATACTCCTACGAGCAGTACTTC.